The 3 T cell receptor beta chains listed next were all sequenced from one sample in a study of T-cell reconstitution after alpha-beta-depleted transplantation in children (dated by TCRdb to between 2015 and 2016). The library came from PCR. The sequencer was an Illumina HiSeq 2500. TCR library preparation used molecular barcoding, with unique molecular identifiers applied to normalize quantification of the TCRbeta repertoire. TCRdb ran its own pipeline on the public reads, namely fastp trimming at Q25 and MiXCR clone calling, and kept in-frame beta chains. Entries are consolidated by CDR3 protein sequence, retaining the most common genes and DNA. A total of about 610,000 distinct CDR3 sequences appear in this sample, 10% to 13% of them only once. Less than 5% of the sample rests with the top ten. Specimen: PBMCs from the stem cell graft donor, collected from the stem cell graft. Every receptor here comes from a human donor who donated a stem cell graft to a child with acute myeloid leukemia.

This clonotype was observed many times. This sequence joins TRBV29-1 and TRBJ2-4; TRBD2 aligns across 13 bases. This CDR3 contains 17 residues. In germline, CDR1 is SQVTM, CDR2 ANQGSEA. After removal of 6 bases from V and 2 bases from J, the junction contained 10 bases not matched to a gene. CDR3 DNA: TGCAGCGTCGAGACTAGCGGGAGGCTTTCTCCCAAAAACATTCAGTACTTC. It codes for CSVETSGRLSPKNIQYF.

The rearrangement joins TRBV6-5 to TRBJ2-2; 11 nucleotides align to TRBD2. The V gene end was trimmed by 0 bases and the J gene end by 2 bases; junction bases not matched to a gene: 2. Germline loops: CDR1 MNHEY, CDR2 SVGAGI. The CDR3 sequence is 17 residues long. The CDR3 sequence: CASSYSTSGVNTGELFF. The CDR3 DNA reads TGTGCCAGCAGTTACTCGACTAGCGGGGTTAACACCGGGGAGCTGTTTTTT.

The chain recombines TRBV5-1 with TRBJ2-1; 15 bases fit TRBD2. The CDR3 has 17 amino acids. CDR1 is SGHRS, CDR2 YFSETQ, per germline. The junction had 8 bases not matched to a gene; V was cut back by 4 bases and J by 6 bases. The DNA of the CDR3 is TGCGCCAGCAGCCCCGGGACTAGCGGGAGGATAAGCAATGAGCAGTTCTTC. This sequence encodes CASSPGTSGRISNEQFF.